This TCR beta chain was obtained from a study of regulatory and conventional T cells in RAG deficiency. The sorted conventional CD4+ T cells were CD25-low and CD127-high, with genomic DNA sequenced. Generated by immunoSEQ multiplex PCR, the TCRdb table keeps only in-frame clones and is missing some. This sample has more than 40,000 clones, with approximately 90% found just once. The germline CDR1 and CDR2 sequences are SGHTS and YDEGEE. V shed 0 bases, J shed 2 bases, and the junction held 2 bases outside the gene matches. This CDR3 region has 15 residues. Study-wide results and limits: Shannon entropy fell and Simpson indices rose in RAG-deficient patients. In Omenn syndrome, Treg and Tconv repertoires overlapped >80%.

A remark on this clone: Antigen: not known.

The same sample was also studied in work on regulatory T cells. That work contributes: Primers: 52 TRBV forward and 13 TRBJ reverse. Patient repertoires had restricted TRB V-J pairs and skewed V and J usage, most in Tregs.

The sequence was collected from a human donor in good health. The sample comprised CD4+ effector T cells sorted from blood. This sequence joins TRBV5-8 and TRBJ2-5; 9 bases line up with TRBD2. The CDR3 nucleotides are TGTGCCAGCAGCTTGGGGCTAGCGGGACAAGAGACCCAGTACTTC. Its translation: CASSLGLAGQETQYF.